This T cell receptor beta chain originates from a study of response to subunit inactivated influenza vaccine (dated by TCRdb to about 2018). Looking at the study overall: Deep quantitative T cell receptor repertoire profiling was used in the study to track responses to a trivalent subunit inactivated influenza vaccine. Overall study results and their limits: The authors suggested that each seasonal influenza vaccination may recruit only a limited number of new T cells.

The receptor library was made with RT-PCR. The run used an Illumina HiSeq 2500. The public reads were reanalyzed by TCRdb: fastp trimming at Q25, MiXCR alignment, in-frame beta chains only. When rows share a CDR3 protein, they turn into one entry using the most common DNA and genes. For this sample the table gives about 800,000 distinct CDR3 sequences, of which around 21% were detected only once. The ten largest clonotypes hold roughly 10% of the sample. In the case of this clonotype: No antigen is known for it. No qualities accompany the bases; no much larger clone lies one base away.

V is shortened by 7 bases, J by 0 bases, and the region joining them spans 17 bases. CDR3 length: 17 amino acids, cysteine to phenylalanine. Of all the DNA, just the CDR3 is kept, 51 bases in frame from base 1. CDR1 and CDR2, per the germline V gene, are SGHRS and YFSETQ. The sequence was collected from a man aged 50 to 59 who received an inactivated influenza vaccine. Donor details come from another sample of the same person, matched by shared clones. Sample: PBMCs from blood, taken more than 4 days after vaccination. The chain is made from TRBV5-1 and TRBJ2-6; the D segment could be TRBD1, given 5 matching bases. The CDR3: CASGAWTDSSGANVLTF. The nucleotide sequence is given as TGCGCCAGCGGGGCGTGGACGGATAGCTCTGGGGCCAACGTCCTGACTTTC. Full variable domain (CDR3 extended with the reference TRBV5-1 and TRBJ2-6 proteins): KAGVTQTPRYLIKTRGQQVTLSCSPISGHRSVSWYQQTPGQGLQFLFEYFSETQRNKGNFPGRFSGRQFSNSRSEMNVSTLELGDSALYLCASGAWTDSSGANVLTFGAGSRLTVL.